One sample yielded the 20 T cell receptor beta chains listed below, sequenced in a study of graft-versus-host responses after intestinal transplantation. Their target antigens are unknown. Sequencing used immunoSEQ multiplex PCR; TCRdb keeps in-frame clones, though not all of them. The sample includes roughly 120,000 clones, about 92% of them seen just once. The sequences come from unstimulated CD8+ T cells sorted from spleen or lymph node cells, collected before transplant. The receptors shown here come from a human donor who was the organ donor for an intestinal transplant.

The chain is built from TRBV27 and TRBJ2-2; a weak D match, TRBD1 (6 bases). Trimming stripped 3 bases from V and 7 bases from J, with 9 bases between. The V gene's germline CDR1 is MNHEY and CDR2 SMNVEV (reference sequence). The CDR3 consists of 13 residues. The DNA for the CDR3 is TGTGCCAGCAGTTTGGGGGCTAGCGGGGAGCTGTTTTTT. Protein: CASSLGASGELFF.

This clone was picked up one time. The chain joins TRBV7-3 to TRBJ2-1; the match to TRBD2 covers 10 bases. CDR1 SGHTA and CDR2 FQGTGA come from the germline V gene. This CDR3 has 15 amino acids. After removal of 5 bases from V and 2 bases from J, the junction contained 3 bases not matched to a gene. The chain's CDR3 is CASSPSGSAYNEQFF. CDR3 DNA sequence: TGTGCCAGCAGCCCTAGCGGGAGCGCCTACAATGAGCAGTTCTTC.

The V gene is TRBV5-1, the J gene TRBJ2-1; D is perhaps TRBD1 (6 bases). Trimming left V 4 bases short and J 12 bases short, with 14 bases between. The CDR3 sequence is 12 residues long. Germline CDR1 is SGHRS and CDR2 is YFSETQ. CDR3 sequence reads: CASSQTRDMQFF. DNA for the CDR3: TGCGCCAGCAGCCAGACCCGGGACATGCAGTTCTTC.

This chain uses TRBV6-5 with TRBJ2-7; perhaps TRBD1 as D (6 bases). The V end was cut by 7 bases, the J end by 6 bases, with 16 bases between. The CDR3 has 13 residues. Germline-derived CDR1 and CDR2 are MNHEY and SVGAGI. This CDR3 reads CASTLGLGAEQYF. The CDR3 DNA reads TGTGCCAGCACCTTAGGCTTGGGGGCCGAGCAGTACTTC.

The chain is built from TRBV10-2 and TRBJ2-2; D is uncertain. The V end lost 3 bases, the J end lost 6 bases, and 5 bases lay between the germline ends. The CDR3 contains 12 residues. CDR1 WSHSY and CDR2 SAAADI come from the germline V gene. The CDR3 is CASSDGAGELFF. The CDR3 DNA follows: TGCGCCAGCAGTGATGGGGCCGGGGAGCTGTTTTTT.

This clone was observed a few times. The genes are TRBV7-9 and TRBJ2-2; 7 bases fit TRBD2. This CDR3 region has 15 residues. The germline V gene encodes CDR1 SEHNR and CDR2 FQNEAQ (reference sequence). With V trimmed by 5 bases and J by 6 bases, 9 bases remained unmatched. In DNA form, the CDR3 reads TGTGCCAGCAGCCCACGGGAGGATCCGGCCGGGGAGCTGTTTTTT. As protein: CASSPREDPAGELFF.

V and J are TRBV19 and TRBJ2-7; TRBD2 might be the D (5 bases). Germline V gene lookup returns CDR1 LNHDA and CDR2 SQIVND (reference sequence). The CDR3 extends over 18 amino acids. V lost 0 bases and J 0 bases, leaving 18 bases between the germline ends. Here the CDR3 reads CASSIDRSGTPSSYEQYF. The CDR3 DNA reads TGTGCCAGTAGTATAGATCGCAGCGGAACACCGAGCTCCTACGAGCAGTACTTC.

This chain connects TRBV6-5 to TRBJ1-5, with 9 nucleotides matching TRBD1. This CDR3 has 14 residues. Trimming removed 6 bases from V and 7 bases from J; junction bases left unmatched: 7. Per germline, CDR1 MNHEY and CDR2 SVGAGI. CDR3 sequence reads: CASSSQGAGQPQHF. The CDR3 nucleotides are TGTGCCAGCAGCTCACAGGGGGCAGGGCAGCCCCAGCATTTT.

J is TRBJ2-7 and V is TRBV27, with D possibly matching TRBD1 (6 bases). Germline V gives CDR1 MNHEY, CDR2 SMNVEV (reference sequence). The CDR3 is 14 residues long. Trimming pared 4 bases from V and 6 bases from J, leaving 16 bases between. This CDR3 reads CASSSGNRVGEQYF. The CDR3 DNA follows: TGTGCCAGCAGTTCCGGAAACAGGGTGGGCGAGCAGTACTTC.

In regard to this clone: The junction departs from the called germline gene at one end, perhaps through a read error. This chain connects TRBV28 to TRBJ2-2, with D possibly being TRBD2 (5 bases). This CDR3 has 20 amino acids. Germline values: CDR1 MDHEN, CDR2 SYDVKM. CDR3 nucleotide sequence: TGTGCCAGCAGTTTATTCGGGGTGGGCAGGTCCTTCTCGAAGACCGGGGAGCTGTTTTTT. Its translation: CASSLFGVGRSFSKTGELFF.

V usage is TRBV27 and J usage is TRBJ1-5; 7 bases map to TRBD1. The CDR3 runs to 15 residues. With V trimmed by 6 bases and J by 0 bases, 5 bases remained unmatched. Germline V lookup: CDR1 MNHEY, CDR2 SMNVEV (reference sequence). CDR3 residues: CASSPGTVSNQPQHF. The CDR3 DNA follows: TGTGCCAGCAGCCCCGGGACAGTTAGCAATCAGCCCCAGCATTTT.

The chain couples TRBV28 to TRBJ1-1, with 10 positions matching TRBD1. V was clipped by 6 bases and J by 5 bases; unmatched bases: 18. Germline V CDR1 and CDR2: MDHEN, SYDVKM. CDR3 length: 18 amino acids. The CDR3 loop is CASSLWPRRTGGRTEAFF. The CDR3 nucleotides are TGTGCCAGCAGCCTTTGGCCAAGAAGGACAGGGGGAAGGACTGAAGCTTTCTTT.

CDR3: CASSPSRGVPQHF. CDR3 nucleotide sequence: TGTGCCAGCAGTCCGAGCAGGGGGGTGCCCCAGCATTTT. This sequence joins TRBV27 and TRBJ1-5; 7 bases match TRBD1. The V and J ends lost 5 bases and 9 bases, in that order; junction bases with no gene match: 7. This CDR3 comprises 13 residues. Germline V CDR1 and CDR2: MNHEY, SMNVEV (reference sequence).

The rearrangement links TRBV4-3 to TRBJ2-7; 14 positions match TRBD2. CDR3 length equals 17 residues. CDR1 LGHNA and CDR2 YSLEER come from the germline V gene. Trimming cost V 1 base and J 4 bases; bases outside gene matches: 6. CDR3: CASSQGYGLAGGYEQYF. CDR3 bases: TGCGCCAGCAGCCAAGGGTACGGACTAGCGGGAGGATACGAGCAGTACTTC.

This chain joins TRBV4-1 and TRBJ2-1; D uncertain. The CDR3 is 11 amino acids. V shed 2 bases and J shed 6 bases, with 2 bases lying between them. Germline CDR1 and CDR2: MGHRA and YSYEKL. The CDR3 DNA follows: TGCGCCAGCAGCCAAACCAATGAGCAGTTCTTC. Its translation is CASSQTNEQFF.

This clone has a single count. The chain carries TRBV6-5 and TRBJ2-7; 10 nucleotides align to TRBD1. Trimming removed 2 bases from V and 4 bases from J; junction bases left unmatched: 2. The CDR3 is made up of 14 amino acids. Germline loops: CDR1 MNHEY, CDR2 SVGAGI. CDR3 sequence reads: CASSYGTGVYEQYF. As DNA, the CDR3 is TGTGCCAGCAGTTACGGGACAGGGGTTTACGAGCAGTACTTC.

The V and J genes are TRBV30 and TRBJ2-2, with D hard to call. With 3 bases removed from V and 6 bases from J, the gap between germline ends came to 14 bases. CDR1 and CDR2 from the germline V gene are GTSNPN and SVGIG (reference sequence). This CDR3 comprises 14 residues. The CDR3 here is CAWSSLTVAGELFF. CDR3 DNA: TGTGCCTGGAGCTCGCTCACGGTAGCCGGGGAGCTGTTTTTT.

This sequence joins TRBV7-9 and TRBJ2-3, with D unclear. There are 12 residues in the CDR3. Germline loops: CDR1 SEHNR, CDR2 FQNEAQ (reference sequence). V was shortened by 6 bases and J by 6 bases, with 10 bases between the two germline ends. The CDR3 DNA reads as TGTGCCAGCAGGACTTTGACGGATACGCAGTATTTT. Protein sequence: CASRTLTDTQYF.

The rearrangement uses TRBV29-1 and TRBJ2-1, with D possibly being TRBD2 (5 bases). CDR1 is SQVTM, CDR2 ANQGSEA, per germline. Deletions cut 0 bases from V and 0 bases from J, with 12 bases between. This CDR3 is 16 amino acids long. In nucleotides, the CDR3 is TGCAGCGTTGAAGATCGCGGGTCCATCTCCTACAATGAGCAGTTCTTC. This translates into CSVEDRGSISYNEQFF.

This clone was detected only a few times. V usage is TRBV5-6 and J usage is TRBJ1-3; D is ambiguous. This CDR3 contains 15 residues. Trimming removed 1 base from V and 4 bases from J, with 12 bases in between. Germline CDR1 reads SGHDT; CDR2 reads YYEEEE. CDR3 in DNA: TGTGCCAGCAGCTTGAAGGGAGGCTGGGGAAACACCATATATTTT. The encoded protein is CASSLKGGWGNTIYF.